This TCR beta chain was observed in a study of regulatory T cells in long-lasting Graves disease. Time point of the sample: newly diagnosed GD, antithyroid drugs for less than 3 months. From PBMCs, RNA was extracted and then used to make the TCR library. This clonotype was counted only a few times. This CDR3 spans 14 amino acids. Trimming left V 1 base short and J 6 bases short, with 13 bases between. The germline gives CDR1 LGHNT, CDR2 FRNRAP. Combining iRepertoire HTBI primers with Arm-PCR of CDR3 regions, the authors built TCR beta libraries. Via MiXCR, TCRdb re-called the multiplex PCR reads, giving one row per CDR3 protein. The table lists roughly 560,000 distinct CDR3 sequences, about 16% of them singletons. The sample was also linked to a second study, of T cells in Graves' hyperthyroidism and ophthalmopathy. That work adds: Uncontrolled infection, other autoimmune disease, pregnancy or lactation led to exclusion. Clinical symptoms, serum thyroxine, TRAb, thyroid ultrasound and orbital computed tomography informed diagnoses. In the first-round RT-PCR of the TCR CDR3, the HTBI primer set was used. Patients with ophthalmopathy were separated from those with stable hyperthyroidism by a 13 V-J model.

The source is a woman aged 35-60 years with Graves disease. The V call is TRBV12-5, the J call TRBJ2-7; D gene ambiguous. Sequenced here: peripheral blood mononuclear cells (PBMCs), sampled at new diagnosis, from a patient treated with antithyroid drugs. This chain's CDR3 is CASGLEASFSEQYF. CDR3 sequence (DNA): TGTGCTAGTGGTTTGGAGGCCAGTTTCTCCGAGCAGTACTTC.